The rows below give T cell receptor beta chains drawn from one sample of a study of molecular identifiers for immune sequencing clone quantification. One entry per CDR3 protein results from TCRdb running MiXCR on the PCR reads. The data hold hundreds of thousands of distinct CDR3 sequences, with nearly 20% observed a single time. Sequencing input: naive CD8+ T cells from blood, with Jurkat cell RNA spiked in. These receptors were obtained from a human donor in good health. Some libraries in this study had Jurkat cell RNA spiked in. CDR3s include the opening cysteine and the closing phenylalanine or tryptophan. A D gene is named only where the DNA matches it firmly. The size of a clone is reported for some rows only, either as once, few or many, or as a class for expanded clones.

clone_size	v_call	d_call	j_call	cdr3_nt	cdr3_aa
many	TRBV5-5	.	TRBJ2-7	TGTGCCAGCAGCTTCTGGACCGTCGCCTACGAGCAGTACTTC	CASSFWTVAYEQYF
few	TRBV19	.	TRBJ1-1	TGTGCCAGTAGTATAGTAGGCCCGAACACTGAAGCTTTCTTT	CASSIVGPNTEAFF
many	TRBV28	TRBD2	TRBJ2-3	TGTGCCAGCAGTTCGGAGCGGGAGTCAGCAGATACGCAGTATTTT	CASSSERESADTQYF
many	TRBV19	.	TRBJ2-3	TGTGCCAGTAGTACCGCCGAGATAGCCCCCACAGATACGCAGTATTTT	CASSTAEIAPTDTQYF
many	TRBV7-8	TRBD1	TRBJ1-1	TGCGCCAGCAGCCAGGGGGACAGTGAAGCTTTCTTT	CASSQGDSEAFF
few	TRBV5-4	.	TRBJ2-3	TGTGCCAGCAGCGACGGACTAAGCGGGAGCACAGATACGCAGTATTTT	CASSDGLSGSTDTQYF
many	TRBV9	.	TRBJ2-5	TGTGCCAGCAGCGTAGAAGGGACACTCACCGGAGGGGAGACCCAGTACTTC	CASSVEGTLTGGETQYF
few	TRBV19	.	TRBJ2-1	TGTGCCAGTAGTATAGTGGGGGCAGGAGACAATGAGCAGTTCTTC	CASSIVGAGDNEQFF
few	TRBV6-2/TRBV6-3	TRBD1	TRBJ1-5	TGTGCCAGCAGCCCGTGGGGACAGAATCAGCCCCAGCATTTT	CASSPWGQNQPQHF
many	TRBV2	.	TRBJ1-4	TGTGCCAGCAGACGCCTACAGGGTCAGAATGAAAAACTGTTTTTT	CASRRLQGQNEKLFF
many	TRBV4-1	.	TRBJ2-3	TGCGCCAGCAGCCAAGGGCAACGGACAGCAGATACGCAGTATTTT	CASSQGQRTADTQYF
many	TRBV4-3	.	TRBJ1-2	TGCGCCAGCAGCCAAGTAAGAGACAGTAACTATGGCTACACCTTC	CASSQVRDSNYGYTF
many	TRBV20-1	TRBD2	TRBJ2-7	TGCAGTGCTAGAGATTCTAGCGGGAGGAGTTTCGGGTACGAGCAGTACTTC	CSARDSSGRSFGYEQYF
.	TRBV13	TRBD1	TRBJ2-7	TGTGCCAGCAGCCGAGGGTCAGGGGGCTATGACGAGCAGTACTTC	CASSRGSGGYDEQYF
many	TRBV10-3	TRBD2	TRBJ2-3	TGTGCCATCAGTGAGCAGGCTAGCGGTACCACAGATACGCAGTATTTT	CAISEQASGTTDTQYF
.	TRBV11-2	.	TRBJ2-3	TGTGCCAGCAGCTTATGGTACAGGGAGACAGATACGCAGTATTTT	CASSLWYRETDTQYF
.	TRBV19	TRBD2	TRBJ2-1	TGTGCCAGTAGTCTCCCAGCGGGAGGAGGGAGTGAGCAGTTCTTC	CASSLPAGGGSEQFF
many	TRBV30	.	TRBJ2-5	TGTGCCTGGAGCCTCAAGGGGACTCCCGAGGGAGAGACCCAGTACTTC	CAWSLKGTPEGETQYF
many	TRBV29-1	.	TRBJ2-7	TGCAGCGTTGAAGGCAGGGGTAATGCCGAGCAGTACTTC	CSVEGRGNAEQYF
few	TRBV3-1	TRBD2	TRBJ2-2	TGTGCCAGCAGCCGACGAGGACTAGCGGGAGTTCTTAACACCGGGGAGCTGTTTTTT	CASSRRGLAGVLNTGELFF
few	TRBV6-2/TRBV6-3	.	TRBJ1-2	TGTGCCAGCAGTTACTCGATCGGCCAGTTCTATGGCTACACCTTC	CASSYSIGQFYGYTF
many	TRBV7-8	TRBD1	TRBJ1-5	TGTGCCAGCAGCAGAGGGACAGGGGGTAACAATCAGCCCCAGCATTTT	CASSRGTGGNNQPQHF
many	TRBV4-1	.	TRBJ2-5	TGCGCCAGCAGCCAAGTAAAGGGGTACCAAGAGACCCAGTACTTC	CASSQVKGYQETQYF
many	TRBV15	.	TRBJ1-1	TGTGCCACCAGCAAGGAATCTATCGGGATGCAAGCTTTCTTT	CATSKESIGMQAFF
many	TRBV5-4	TRBD2	TRBJ2-5	TGTGCCAGCAGCCCCTATCAACTAGCGGGAGTAGGGTACCAAGAGACCCAGTACTTC	CASSPYQLAGVGYQETQYF
.	TRBV19	.	TRBJ2-1	TGTGCCAGTAGTATGACTAACGGGGCCAACAATGAGCAGTTCTTC	CASSMTNGANNEQFF
many	TRBV30	.	TRBJ1-2	TGTGCCTGGGAAAACTATGGCTACACCTTC	CAWENYGYTF
few	TRBV4-1	.	TRBJ1-4	TGCGCCAGCAGCCAAGGTACGCTCGTAGGCGAAAAACTGTTTTTT	CASSQGTLVGEKLFF
.	TRBV14	.	TRBJ2-5	TGTGCCAGCAGCCAAGACCCGGGATTAGCCCGGGAGACCCAGTACTTC	CASSQDPGLARETQYF
many	TRBV5-4	TRBD1	TRBJ1-1	TGTGCCAGCAGCCCCGCTTTGGACAGGGGCAAAAACACTGAAGCTTTCTTT	CASSPALDRGKNTEAFF
.	TRBV12-3/TRBV12-4	TRBD1	TRBJ1-1	TGTGCCAGCTGCCGGGGACAGGGTAACACTGAAGCTTTCTTT	CASCRGQGNTEAFF
many	TRBV20-1	.	TRBJ2-5	TGCAGTGCTAGTATCGGGATAGGGGGAGAAGAGACCCAGTACTTC	CSASIGIGGEETQYF
many	TRBV7-2	.	TRBJ1-2	TGTGCCAGCAGCTTATTCTTCATGACAGAAAGTAACTATGGCTACACCTTC	CASSLFFMTESNYGYTF
many	TRBV20-1	.	TRBJ2-3	TGCAGTGGTATCACAACAAATACGCAGTATTTT	CSGITTNTQYF
many	TRBV4-3	.	TRBJ2-3	TGCGCCAGCAGCCAAGATGTTGGAGGTGCATCCACAGATACGCAGTATTTT	CASSQDVGGASTDTQYF
many	TRBV7-6	.	TRBJ2-5	TGTGCCAGCAGCCAGGACACCCAAGAGACCCAGTACTTC	CASSQDTQETQYF
many	TRBV19	.	TRBJ1-5	TGTGCCAGTAGCCTAACGACGGGGGGAAATCAGCCCCAGCATTTT	CASSLTTGGNQPQHF